The following is a TCR beta chain sequence with its context. This sample stems from a study of blood T cell repertoires in COVID-19. Turning to the study itself: From the United States, Italy and Spain came samples of acute and convalescent COVID-19. T cells, B-cell-depleted T cells, or PBMCs supplied cDNA or gDNA.

Germline CDR1 is SGHKS and CDR2 is YYEKEE (reference sequence). This CDR3 has 16 residues. V trimming: 1 base; J trimming: 7 bases; junction bases outside the gene matches: 9. TCRdb's table, derived via immunoSEQ multiplex PCR, lists solely in-frame clones and lacks some. The sample comprises roughly 180,000 clones, more than 80% of which are singletons, and approximately 7.3% rests with the top ten. The material sequenced was peripheral blood. The clonotype was recovered from a human donor in a cohort sampled during active COVID-19. The rearrangement uses TRBV5-5 and TRBJ2-1; TRBD2 matches at 9 bases. The CDR3 coding sequence is TGTGCCAGCAGCTTGAGAGAGCGGGGGGCAGGGAATGAGCAGTTCTTC. It encodes CASSLRERGAGNEQFF.